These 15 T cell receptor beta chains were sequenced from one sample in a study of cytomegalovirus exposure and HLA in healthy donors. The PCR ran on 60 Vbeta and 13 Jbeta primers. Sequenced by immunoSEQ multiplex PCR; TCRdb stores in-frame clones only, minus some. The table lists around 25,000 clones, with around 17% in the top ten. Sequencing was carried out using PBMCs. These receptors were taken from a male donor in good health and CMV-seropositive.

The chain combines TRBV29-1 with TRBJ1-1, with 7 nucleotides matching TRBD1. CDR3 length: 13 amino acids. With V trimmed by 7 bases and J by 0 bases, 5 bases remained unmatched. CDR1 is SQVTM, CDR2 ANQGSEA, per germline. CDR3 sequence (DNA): TGCAGCGCAAAGGGACAGCTGAACACTGAAGCTTTCTTT. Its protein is CSAKGQLNTEAFF.

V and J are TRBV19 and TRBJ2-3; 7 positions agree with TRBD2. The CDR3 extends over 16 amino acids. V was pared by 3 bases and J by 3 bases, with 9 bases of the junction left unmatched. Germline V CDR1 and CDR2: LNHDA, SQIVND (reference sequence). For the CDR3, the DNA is TGTGCCAGTAGTATTGAGGGCGGGAGAGGTACAGATACGCAGTATTTT. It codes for CASSIEGGRGTDTQYF.

The CDR3 DNA sequence: TGTGCCAGCAGTGATGCCCAGGACGCCAGGGCCCAGCATTTT. This sequence encodes CASSDAQDARAQHF. The chain has TRBV6-1 and TRBJ1-5, with D tentatively TRBD1 (5 bases). There are 14 residues in the CDR3. Trimming took off 3 bases at V and 11 bases at J, with 17 bases between the two ends. The germline CDR1 and CDR2 sequences are MNHNS and SASEGT.

In DNA, the CDR3 is TGTGCCAGCAGCTTCGGGACTAACAATGAGCAGTTCTTC. Residues: CASSFGTNNEQFF. The V gene is TRBV5-6, the J gene TRBJ2-1; 7 nucleotides align to TRBD2. V shed 2 bases and J 5 bases; nucleotides not matched to a gene: 1. CDR1 is SGHDT and CDR2 is YYEEEE in the germline V gene. This CDR3 region has 13 residues.

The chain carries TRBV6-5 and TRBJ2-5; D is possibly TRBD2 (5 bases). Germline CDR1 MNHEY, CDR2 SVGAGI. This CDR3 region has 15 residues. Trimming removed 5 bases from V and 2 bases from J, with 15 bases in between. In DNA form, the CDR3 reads TGTGCCAGCAGTCGCCGGCGAAGAGGGCAAGAGACCCAGTACTTC. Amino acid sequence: CASSRRRRGQETQYF.

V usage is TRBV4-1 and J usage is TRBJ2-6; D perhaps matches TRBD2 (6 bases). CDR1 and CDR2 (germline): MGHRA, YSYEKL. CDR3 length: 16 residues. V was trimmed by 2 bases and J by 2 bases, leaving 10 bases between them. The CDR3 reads CASSQTGGAGANVLTF. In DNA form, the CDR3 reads TGCGCCAGCAGCCAAACAGGAGGGGCTGGGGCCAACGTCCTGACTTTC.

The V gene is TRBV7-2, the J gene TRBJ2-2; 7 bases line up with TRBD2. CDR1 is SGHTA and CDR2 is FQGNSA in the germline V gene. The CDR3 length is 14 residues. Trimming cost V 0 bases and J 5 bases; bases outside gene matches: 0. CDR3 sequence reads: CASSLASGTGELFF. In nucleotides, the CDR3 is TGTGCCAGCAGCTTAGCTAGCGGGACCGGGGAGCTGTTTTTT.

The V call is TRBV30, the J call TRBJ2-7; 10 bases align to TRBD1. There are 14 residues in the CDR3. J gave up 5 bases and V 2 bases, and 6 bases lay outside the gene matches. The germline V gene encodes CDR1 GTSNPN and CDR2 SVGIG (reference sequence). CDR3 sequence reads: CAWSTGQGIDEQYF. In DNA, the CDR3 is TGTGCCTGGAGTACGGGACAGGGGATTGACGAGCAGTACTTC.

Here the CDR3 reads CASSPGTGKVDTGELFF. The CDR3 nucleotides are TGTGCCAGCAGCCCCGGGACAGGGAAGGTTGACACCGGGGAGCTGTTTTTT. The rearrangement joins TRBV11-3 to TRBJ2-2, with 9 bases that match TRBD1. Germline V gene sequence: CDR1 SGHNT, CDR2 YENEEA. V dropped 5 bases and J dropped 3; count of bases not matched to a gene: 10. The CDR3 runs 17 residues.

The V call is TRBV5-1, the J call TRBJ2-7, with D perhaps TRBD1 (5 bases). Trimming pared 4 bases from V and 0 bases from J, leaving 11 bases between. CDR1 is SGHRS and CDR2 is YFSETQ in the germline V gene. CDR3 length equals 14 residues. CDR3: CASSPGPSSYEQYF. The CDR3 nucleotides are TGCGCCAGCAGCCCAGGGCCAAGCTCCTACGAGCAGTACTTC.

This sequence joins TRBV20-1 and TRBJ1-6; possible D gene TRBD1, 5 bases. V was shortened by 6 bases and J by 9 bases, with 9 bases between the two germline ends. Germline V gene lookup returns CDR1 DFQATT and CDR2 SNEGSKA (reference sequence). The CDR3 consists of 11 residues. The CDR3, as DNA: TGCAGTGCGGAGGGGCCTTCACCCCTCCACTTT. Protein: CSAEGPSPLHF.

The CDR3 nucleotides are TGTGCCAGTAGCCACGCGAGCTTGGGCGAAAAACTGTTTTTT. Its translation: CASSHASLGEKLFF. This chain joins TRBV19 and TRBJ1-4; no firm D call. Deletions cut 6 bases from V and 8 bases from J, with 16 bases between. CDR1 is LNHDA, CDR2 SQIVND, per germline (reference sequence). The CDR3 has 14 amino acids.

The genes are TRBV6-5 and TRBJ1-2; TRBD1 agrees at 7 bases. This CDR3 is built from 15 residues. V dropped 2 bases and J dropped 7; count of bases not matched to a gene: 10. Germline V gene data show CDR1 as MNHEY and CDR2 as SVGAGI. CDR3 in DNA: TGTGCCAGCAGTTACGCCGACAGGGTAAAAGGTGGCTACACCTTC. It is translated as CASSYADRVKGGYTF.

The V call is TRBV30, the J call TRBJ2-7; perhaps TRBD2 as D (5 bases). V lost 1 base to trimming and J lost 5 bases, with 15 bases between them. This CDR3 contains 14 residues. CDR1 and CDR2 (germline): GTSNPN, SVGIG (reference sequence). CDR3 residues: CAWSGSGSGHEQYF. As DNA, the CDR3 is TGTGCCTGGAGTGGCTCGGGGTCCGGCCACGAGCAGTACTTC.

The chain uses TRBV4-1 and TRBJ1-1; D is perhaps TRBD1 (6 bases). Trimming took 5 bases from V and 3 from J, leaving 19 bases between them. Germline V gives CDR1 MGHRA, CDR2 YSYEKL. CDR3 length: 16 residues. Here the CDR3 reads CASSFRPRGVDTEAFF. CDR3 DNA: TGCGCCAGCAGCTTCCGCCCCAGGGGCGTCGACACTGAAGCTTTCTTT.